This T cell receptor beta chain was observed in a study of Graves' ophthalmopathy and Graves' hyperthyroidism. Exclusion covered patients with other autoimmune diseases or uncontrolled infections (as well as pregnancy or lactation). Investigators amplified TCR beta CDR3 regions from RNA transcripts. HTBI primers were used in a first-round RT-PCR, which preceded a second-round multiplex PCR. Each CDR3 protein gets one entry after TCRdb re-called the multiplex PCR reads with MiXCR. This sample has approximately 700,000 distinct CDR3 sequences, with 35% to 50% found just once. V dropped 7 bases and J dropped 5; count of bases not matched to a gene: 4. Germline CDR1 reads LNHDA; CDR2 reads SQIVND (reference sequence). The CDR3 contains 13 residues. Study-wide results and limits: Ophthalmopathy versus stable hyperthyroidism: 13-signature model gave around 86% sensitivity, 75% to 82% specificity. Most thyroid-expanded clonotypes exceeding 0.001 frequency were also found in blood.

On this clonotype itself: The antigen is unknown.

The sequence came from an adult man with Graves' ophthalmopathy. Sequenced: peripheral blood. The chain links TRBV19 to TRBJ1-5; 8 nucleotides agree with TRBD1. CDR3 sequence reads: CASKKTGDQPQHF. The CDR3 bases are TGTGCCAGTAAGAAGACAGGGGATCAGCCCCAGCATTTT.